Listed below are T cell receptor beta chains from one sample, sequenced in a study of blood T cell repertoires in COVID-19. The data were produced by immunoSEQ multiplex PCR, yet TCRdb's version contains in-frame clones alone and is incomplete. The sample has 90,000 or so clones, around nine tenths seen once. The specimen sequenced was peripheral blood. The receptors originated from a woman aged 55-75 years with COVID-19, enrolled during active disease. CDR3s include the opening cysteine and the closing phenylalanine or tryptophan. Fields, in order: clone size, D gene, J gene, V gene, CDR3 protein, CDR3 DNA. D genes are given only for firm matches. For some rows the clone size is stated as once, few or many, or as a class when expanded; others skip it.

size: once
D: .
J: TRBJ2-5
V: TRBV7-2
CDR3: CASSPTGQSQETQYF
DNA: TGTGCCAGCAGCCCCACTGGACAGTCCCAAGAGACCCAGTACTTC

size: .
D: .
J: TRBJ1-1
V: TRBV7-3
CDR3: CASSLTGYSTEAFF
DNA: TGTGCCAGCAGCTTAACTGGATACAGCACTGAAGCTTTCTTT

size: .
D: .
J: TRBJ2-3
V: TRBV6-5
CDR3: CASSYGPLGTDTQYF
DNA: TGTGCCAGCAGTTACGGGCCCCTTGGCACAGATACGCAGTATTTT

size: .
D: .
J: TRBJ1-1
V: TRBV7-3
CDR3: CASSPQAGGTEAFF
DNA: TGTGCCAGCAGCCCCCAGGCGGGAGGTACTGAAGCTTTCTTT

size: .
D: TRBD1
J: TRBJ1-2
V: TRBV2
CDR3: CASSRFPGTEYGYTF
DNA: TGTGCCAGCAGCCGTTTCCCCGGGACAGAATATGGCTACACCTTC

size: .
D: .
J: TRBJ1-1
V: TRBV2
CDR3: CASSDGGWTEAFF
DNA: TGTGCCAGCAGTGATGGGGGCTGGACTGAAGCTTTCTTT

size: once
D: .
J: TRBJ1-2
V: TRBV19
CDR3: CASSPGGYGYTF
DNA: TGTGCCAGTTCACCCGGGGGCTATGGCTACACCTTC

size: many
D: TRBD1
J: TRBJ1-6
V: TRBV5-6
CDR3: CASSLALSGGLLHF
DNA: TGTGCCAGCAGCTTGGCCCTGTCAGGGGGCCTCCTCCACTTT

size: .
D: TRBD2
J: TRBJ2-7
V: TRBV5-4
CDR3: CASSPGAGALEQYF
DNA: TGTGCCAGCAGCCCGGGAGCGGGGGCTTTGGAGCAGTACTTC

size: .
D: .
J: TRBJ1-1
V: TRBV5-1
CDR3: CASSSTPGHQAGTEAFF
DNA: TGCGCCAGCAGCTCGACGCCGGGACACCAAGCAGGGACTGAAGCTTTCTTT

size: .
D: TRBD2
J: TRBJ2-1
V: TRBV11-2
CDR3: CASSLVAGAPLAYNEQFF
DNA: TGTGCCAGCAGCTTAGTAGCGGGGGCCCCCCTCGCCTACAATGAGCAGTTCTTC

size: once
D: TRBD1
J: TRBJ1-2
V: TRBV6-1
CDR3: CASSETGHYGYTF
DNA: TGTGCCAGCAGTGAGACAGGGCACTATGGCTACACCTTC

size: .
D: .
J: TRBJ2-3
V: TRBV7-9
CDR3: CASSLVGGQDTQYF
DNA: TGTGCCAGCAGCTTAGTCGGGGGGCAAGATACGCAGTATTTT

size: once
D: .
J: TRBJ2-2
V: TRBV2
CDR3: CASTIRGTGELFF
DNA: TGTGCCAGCACCATCAGGGGAACCGGGGAGCTGTTTTTT

size: .
D: .
J: TRBJ2-1
V: TRBV27
CDR3: CASSSGTLGYNEQFF
DNA: TGTGCCAGCAGTTCCGGGACACTGGGCTACAATGAGCAGTTCTTC

size: .
D: TRBD1
J: TRBJ2-5
V: TRBV5-4
CDR3: CASSPPGQGRTQYF
DNA: TGTGCCAGCAGCCCTCCGGGACAGGGGAGGACCCAGTACTTC

size: once
D: TRBD1
J: TRBJ1-1
V: TRBV9
CDR3: CASSGTGAINTEAFF
DNA: TGTGCCAGCAGCGGTACAGGGGCAATAAACACTGAAGCTTTCTTT

size: .
D: .
J: TRBJ2-7
V: TRBV3-1/TRBV3-2
CDR3: CASSLSWGRWGLYEQYF
DNA: TGTGCCAGCAGCCTCTCCTGGGGGCGCTGGGGCCTCTACGAGCAGTACTTC

size: .
D: .
J: TRBJ2-3
V: TRBV4-3
CDR3: CASSHSDSADTQYF
DNA: TGCGCCAGCAGCCACTCAGACTCGGCAGATACGCAGTATTTT

size: once
D: TRBD1
J: TRBJ1-1
V: TRBV10-3
CDR3: CAIRGTEFNTEAFF
DNA: TGTGCCATCAGGGGGACAGAATTTAACACTGAAGCTTTCTTT

size: .
D: .
J: TRBJ2-7
V: TRBV5-1
CDR3: CASSLGQMNSYEQYF
DNA: TGCGCCAGCAGCTTGGGACAGATGAACAGTTACGAGCAGTACTTC

size: .
D: .
J: TRBJ2-2
V: TRBV19
CDR3: CASSMEGTTPIYTGELFF
DNA: TGTGCCAGTAGTATGGAGGGCACAACCCCAATTTACACCGGGGAGCTGTTTTTT

size: .
D: TRBD2
J: TRBJ2-5
V: TRBV6-5
CDR3: CASSPRLAGVETQYF
DNA: TGTGCCAGCAGTCCTAGACTAGCGGGCGTGGAGACCCAGTACTTC

size: few
D: TRBD2
J: TRBJ2-2
V: TRBV4-3
CDR3: CASSRKSGGATGELFF
DNA: TGCGCCAGCAGCCGAAAGAGCGGGGGGGCCACCGGGGAGCTGTTTTTT

size: .
D: .
J: TRBJ1-3
V: TRBV7-8
CDR3: CASSPGVSGNTIYF
DNA: TGTGCCAGCAGCCCAGGCGTCTCGGGAAACACCATATATTTT

size: .
D: .
J: TRBJ2-1
V: TRBV13
CDR3: CASSLAGTTYNEQFF
DNA: TGTGCCAGCAGCTTAGCAGGGACAACTTACAATGAGCAGTTCTTC

size: .
D: .
J: TRBJ2-1
V: TRBV7-2
CDR3: CASSRQNEQFF
DNA: TGTGCCAGCAGCCGACAGAATGAGCAGTTCTTC

size: .
D: .
J: TRBJ1-1
V: TRBV12-3/TRBV12-4
CDR3: CASSLSNRKAFF
DNA: TGTGCCAGCAGTTTATCGAACAGGAAAGCTTTCTTT

size: .
D: .
J: TRBJ1-4
V: TRBV7-2
CDR3: CASSLGGRGEKLFF
DNA: TGTGCCAGCAGCTTAGGCGGGAGAGGTGAAAAACTGTTTTTT

size: .
D: TRBD1
J: TRBJ2-2
V: TRBV29-1
CDR3: CSVPDRGVGELFF
DNA: TGCAGCGTCCCAGACAGGGGAGTCGGGGAGCTGTTTTTT

size: .
D: TRBD1
J: TRBJ2-1
V: TRBV7-2
CDR3: CASSTPTGFNEQFF
DNA: TGTGCCAGCAGCACCCCGACAGGGTTCAATGAGCAGTTCTTC

size: .
D: .
J: TRBJ2-7
V: TRBV19
CDR3: CASSPRTSLSYEQYF
DNA: TGTGCCAGTAGTCCTCGGACTTCTTTATCCTACGAGCAGTACTTC

size: .
D: .
J: TRBJ1-6
V: TRBV4-2
CDR3: CASSQDRLLSPLHF
DNA: TGTGCCAGCAGCCAAGACAGGTTGCTTTCACCCCTCCACTTT

size: .
D: TRBD1
J: TRBJ1-1
V: TRBV10-3
CDR3: CAISESPGGTEAFF
DNA: TGTGCCATCAGTGAGTCTCCAGGGGGTACTGAAGCTTTCTTT

size: .
D: TRBD2
J: TRBJ2-2
V: TRBV23-1
CDR3: CASRDDGGVTGELFF
DNA: TGCGCCAGCCGGGATGATGGGGGGGTCACCGGGGAGCTGTTTTTT

size: .
D: TRBD1
J: TRBJ1-2
V: TRBV30
CDR3: CASGRDRPYGYTF
DNA: TGTGCCTCCGGGAGGGACAGACCCTATGGCTACACCTTC

size: once
D: .
J: TRBJ1-2
V: TRBV28
CDR3: CASSLSGYGYTF
DNA: TGTGCCAGCAGTTTATCCGGCTATGGCTACACCTTC

size: many
D: .
J: TRBJ1-1
V: TRBV29-1
CDR3: CSDTLDTREAFF
DNA: TGCAGCGACACCCTCGACACCCGCGAAGCTTTCTTT

size: .
D: .
J: TRBJ2-1
V: TRBV12-5
CDR3: CASGLETHNEQFF
DNA: TGTGCTAGTGGTTTGGAAACTCACAATGAGCAGTTCTTC

size: .
D: .
J: TRBJ1-1
V: TRBV9
CDR3: CASSREGNTEAFF
DNA: TGTGCCAGCAGCCGGGAGGGTAACACTGAAGCTTTCTTT

size: .
D: .
J: TRBJ1-2
V: TRBV5-1
CDR3: CASSFERVNYGYTF
DNA: TGCGCCAGCAGCTTTGAAAGAGTGAACTATGGCTACACCTTC

size: .
D: TRBD2
J: TRBJ2-1
V: TRBV7-2
CDR3: CASSRLAGGYNEQFF
DNA: TGTGCCAGCAGCCGGCTAGCGGGGGGTTACAATGAGCAGTTCTTC